One and the same sample provided the 6 T cell receptor beta chains below, sequenced in a study of T-cell reconstitution after alpha-beta-depleted transplantation in children. Preparation of the TCRbeta library involved a method that used unique molecular identifiers. TCRdb passed the PCR reads through MiXCR, listing each CDR3 protein once. The data contain about 540,000 distinct CDR3 sequences, about 16% of them singletons. Specimen: PBMCs from the stem cell graft donor, collected from the stem cell graft. The source is a human donor who donated a stem cell graft to a child with acute lymphoblastic leukemia.

V and J are TRBV12-3 or TRBV12-4 and TRBJ2-1; D gene unclear. CDR3 length: 16 residues. V was trimmed by 3 bases and J by 0 bases, leaving 12 bases between them. CDR3 protein: CASSLAGYSSYNEQFF. The CDR3 DNA follows: TGTGCCAGCAGTTTGGCAGGCTACAGCTCCTACAATGAGCAGTTCTTC.

The chain couples TRBV29-1 to TRBJ1-2; 8 bases fit TRBD1. Germline V gene lookup returns CDR1 SQVTM and CDR2 ANQGSEA. This CDR3 has 14 amino acids. Losses at the gene ends were 7 bases for V and 3 bases for J; bases not matched to a gene: 10. This CDR3 is CSARDGQGHYGYTF. In DNA, the CDR3 is TGCAGCGCGAGGGACGGACAGGGCCACTATGGCTACACCTTC.

This sequence joins TRBV20-1 and TRBJ2-7; TRBD2 agrees at 8 bases. Germline loops: CDR1 DFQATT, CDR2 SNEGSKA (reference sequence). The CDR3 loop spans 15 amino acids. J gave up 0 bases and V 1 base, and 5 bases lay outside the gene matches. The CDR3 DNA follows: TGCAGTGCTAGAGGACCGACTAGCGACTCCTACGAGCAGTACTTC. Protein sequence: CSARGPTSDSYEQYF.

This clonotype was seen a few times. The chain is built from TRBV5-1 and TRBJ1-5; D remains unclear. V was trimmed by 4 bases and J by 6 bases, leaving 17 bases between them. This CDR3 region has 15 residues. Germline V lookup: CDR1 SGHRS, CDR2 YFSETQ. CDR3 region: CASSPRQRAVQPQHF. CDR3 DNA sequence: TGCGCCAGCAGCCCTCGGCAGCGAGCCGTTCAGCCCCAGCATTTT.

V gene TRBV5-1 combines with J gene TRBJ2-1; D might be TRBD1 (7 bases). Between the trimmed V and J ends, which lost 4 bases and 9 bases, there was a span of 20 bases. From germline, CDR1 is SGHRS and CDR2 YFSETQ. The length of the CDR3 is 15 residues. The CDR3 sequence is CASSMTGRLLGEQFF. Here the CDR3 DNA reads TGCGCCAGCAGCATGACAGGGAGGCTCCTTGGTGAGCAGTTCTTC.

This clonotype was seen ten or more times. The V and J genes are TRBV5-1 and TRBJ2-7; the match to TRBD1 covers 9 bases. The V and J ends lost 4 bases and 1 base, in that order; junction bases with no gene match: 3. Germline CDR1 and CDR2: SGHRS and YFSETQ. This CDR3 comprises 14 residues. The CDR3 reads CASSTGQGSYEQYF. CDR3 sequence (DNA): TGCGCCAGCAGCACCGGACAGGGGTCCTACGAGCAGTACTTC.